The sequence of this T cell receptor (beta chain) was determined in a study of beta chain features in type 1 diabetes. The wider study: There were around 100,000,000 sorted cells examined across all samples.

Sorting that relied on CD45RO/CCR7/CD25/CD127/CD95/CD27 yielded CD4+ naive, central memory, regulatory and stem cell-like memory cells. This CDR3 has 15 residues. CDR1 is MNHEY and CDR2 is SMNVEV in the germline V gene (reference sequence). Trimming took 5 bases from V and 4 from J; bases not matched to a gene: 8. Expressed TCRB transcripts got sequenced, as all isolated RNA was reverse transcribed. Only in-frame clones appear in the TCRdb table, and some are missing; sequencing was by immunoSEQ multiplex PCR. Counted here are more than 300,000 clones, around 7.6% occurring once; the ten biggest clones make up approximately 0.44%.

This chain connects TRBV27 to TRBJ1-5; 7 bases fit TRBD1. This TCR came from a woman aged 18-29 years in good health. Sequencing was done on a sample of central memory CD4+ T cells from blood. The CDR3 bases are TGTGCCAGCAGTCCCGGGACAGCGGGGAATCAGCCCCAGCATTTT. Its translation: CASSPGTAGNQPQHF.